The 24 T cell receptor beta chains in this list originate from one sample, sequenced in a study of technical replicates of blood from several donors. TCRdb keeps only in-frame clones here, not all; method: immunoSEQ multiplex PCR. This sample has around 80,000 clones, with 90% to 95% found just once. The sequenced sample was T cells isolated from PBMCs. These receptors originate from a human donor in good health.

This clone was picked up one time. The rearrangement uses TRBV12-5 and TRBJ2-7; TRBD1 is a possible D gene (6 bases). V was clipped by 8 bases and J by 0 bases, with 8 bases between them. This CDR3 is built from 12 residues. Germline V lookup: CDR1 LGHNT, CDR2 FRNRAP. CDR3 bases: TGTGCTAGTAAGGGGGTCTCCTACGAGCAGTACTTC. Protein: CASKGVSYEQYF.

The J gene is TRBJ1-1, the V gene TRBV19, with D possibly being TRBD1 (6 bases). The CDR3 has 15 residues. V was clipped by 6 bases and J by 5 bases, with 19 bases between them. Looked up from germline, CDR1 is LNHDA and CDR2 is SQIVND (reference sequence). CDR3 amino acids: CASSPDRLRITEAFF. The DNA for the CDR3 is TGTGCCAGTAGCCCCGACAGGTTAAGAATAACTGAAGCTTTCTTT.

The chain recombines TRBV19 with TRBJ1-3; the D is unclear. The V gene's germline CDR1 is LNHDA and CDR2 SQIVND (reference sequence). The CDR3 sequence is 15 residues long. V lost 3 bases and J lost 0, with 9 bases in between. CDR3 in amino acids: CASSITDASGNTIYF. The DNA for the CDR3 is TGTGCCAGTAGTATTACAGACGCCTCTGGAAACACCATATATTTT.

In this sample, this clone turned up once. The chain joins TRBV7-2 to TRBJ2-3, with D possibly being TRBD1 (6 bases). Germline loops: CDR1 SGHTA, CDR2 FQGNSA. The CDR3 loop spans 14 amino acids. Trimming pared 4 bases from V and 3 bases from J, leaving 11 bases between. Here the CDR3 reads CASSYSDRTDTQYF. CDR3 in DNA: TGTGCCAGCAGCTACTCGGACAGAACAGATACGCAGTATTTT.

V and J are TRBV11-2 and TRBJ2-7; 7 bases agree with TRBD1. Looked up from germline, CDR1 is SGHAT and CDR2 is FQNNGV. V gave up 5 bases and J gave up 5 bases; unmatched junction bases: 6. This CDR3 is 13 amino acids long. CDR3 sequence (DNA): TGTGCCAGCAGCCGGAACAGGGGCCACGAGCAGTACTTC. This translates into CASSRNRGHEQYF. Looking up the rest from reference TRBV11-2 and TRBJ2-7 gives the full variable domain: EAGVAQSPRYKIIEKRQSVAFWCNPISGHATLYWYQQILGQGPKLLIQFQNNGVVDDSQLPKDRFSAERLKGVDSTLKIQPAKLEDSAVYLCASSRNRGHEQYFGPGTRLTVT.

The V and J genes are TRBV28 and TRBJ1-4; tentatively, D is TRBD1 (5 bases). CDR1 is MDHEN and CDR2 is SYDVKM in the germline V gene. V gave up 6 bases and J gave up 6 bases, with 14 bases separating them. The CDR3 runs to 14 residues. Here the CDR3 DNA reads TGTGCCAGCAGGGCGGGACGGACCGATGAAAAACTGTTTTTT. Its protein product is CASRAGRTDEKLFF.

The chain recombines TRBV15 with TRBJ1-4; D gene ambiguous. The CDR3 runs to 15 residues. The ends were cut back, 1 base at V and 3 bases at J, with 9 bases in the middle. Germline lookup yields CDR1 LNHNV and CDR2 YYDKDF (reference sequence). CDR3 loop: CATSRVSGSNEKLFF. In nucleotides, the CDR3 is TGTGCCACCAGCAGAGTTAGCGGTTCTAATGAAAAACTGTTTTTT. Using reference TRBV15 and TRBJ1-4 for the parts outside the CDR3, the full variable domain is DAMVIQNPRYQVTQFGKPVTLSCSQTLNHNVMYWYQQKSSQAPKLLFHYYDKDFNNEADTPDNFQSRRPNTSFCFLDIRSPGLGDTAMYLCATSRVSGSNEKLFFGSGTQLSVL.

The rearrangement uses TRBV4-1 and TRBJ1-3; 7 nucleotides align to TRBD1. CDR1 and CDR2 (germline): MGHRA, YSYEKL. The V and J ends lost 3 bases and 2 bases, in that order; junction bases with no gene match: 4. The CDR3 is 15 residues long. In DNA, the CDR3 is TGCGCCAGCAGCCAGGGACAGTTCCCTGGAAACACCATATATTTT. Translating gives CASSQGQFPGNTIYF.

This chain connects TRBV28 to TRBJ2-4, with 11 bases matching TRBD1. V lost 6 bases, J lost 8 bases, and 6 bases stayed unmatched. The CDR3 spans 14 residues. CDR1 and CDR2 from the germline V gene are MDHEN and SYDVKM. Here the CDR3 DNA reads TGTGCCAGCAGGGAGGACAGGGGGCTCGACATTCAGTACTTC. Translated: CASREDRGLDIQYF.

V usage is TRBV29-1 and J usage is TRBJ1-4; the D is unclear. The germline V gene has CDR1 SQVTM and CDR2 ANQGSEA. This CDR3 has 14 residues. Trimming removed 6 bases at V and 4 bases at J, with 15 bases between. CDR3 DNA sequence: TGCAGCGTCATACCAAGTGGAGTTAATGAAAAACTGTTTTTT. As protein: CSVIPSGVNEKLFF.

V and J are TRBV7-9 and TRBJ1-5, with a possible D match to TRBD1 (6 bases). The germline V gene encodes CDR1 SEHNR and CDR2 FQNEAQ (reference sequence). The V and J ends lost 3 bases and 3 bases respectively, with 12 bases between them. The CDR3 contains 15 residues. The CDR3 region is CASSLDQGHNQPQHF. The CDR3 DNA follows: TGTGCCAGCAGCTTGGATCAGGGGCACAATCAGCCCCAGCATTTT. Combining the CDR3 with reference TRBV7-9 and TRBJ1-5 gives the whole variable domain DTGVSQNPRHKITKRGQNVTFRCDPISEHNRLYWYRQTLGQGPEFLTYFQNEAQLEKSRLLSDRFSAERPKGSFSTLEIQRTEQGDSAMYLCASSLDQGHNQPQHFGDGTRLSIL.

The rearrangement links TRBV7-9 to TRBJ2-7; 9 positions match TRBD2. CDR3 size: 13 residues. Losses at the gene ends were 11 bases for V and 0 bases for J; bases not matched to a gene: 5. Germline V gives CDR1 SEHNR, CDR2 FQNEAQ (reference sequence). CDR3 sequence (DNA): TGTGCCGGTAGCGGGAGTAACTCCTACGAGCAGTACTTC. This gives the protein CAGSGSNSYEQYF. Together with reference TRBV7-9 and TRBJ2-7, the CDR3 gives the full variable domain: DTGVSQNPRHKITKRGQNVTFRCDPISEHNRLYWYRQTLGQGPEFLTYFQNEAQLEKSRLLSDRFSAERPKGSFSTLEIQRTEQGDSAMYLCAGSGSNSYEQYFGPGTRLTVT.

CDR3 amino acids: CSVESSGYEAFF. CDR3 DNA: TGCAGCGTTGAAAGTTCGGGGTATGAAGCTTTCTTT. The chain carries TRBV29-1 and TRBJ1-1, with D unclear. Trimming left V 2 bases short and J 7 bases short, with 11 bases between. Germline V lookup: CDR1 SQVTM, CDR2 ANQGSEA. This CDR3 has 12 residues.

This chain joins TRBV6-1 and TRBJ2-2; D ambiguous. Germline-derived CDR1 and CDR2 are MNHNS and SASEGT. V gave up 3 bases and J gave up 6 bases, with 14 bases separating them. The CDR3 has 15 amino acids. As DNA, the CDR3 is TGTGCCAGCAGTGAGTTTGGAGCTGCCCCCGGGGAGCTGTTTTTT. Residues: CASSEFGAAPGELFF.

The chain is built from TRBV4-3 and TRBJ2-7; 9 positions match TRBD2. V shed 3 bases, J shed 2 bases, and the junction held 8 bases outside the gene matches. The CDR3 is made up of 16 amino acids. The V gene's germline CDR1 is LGHNA and CDR2 YSLEER. CDR3 in DNA: TGCGCCAGCAGCCAGAACCCTAGCGGGGCTACCTACGAGCAGTACTTC. The encoded protein is CASSQNPSGATYEQYF.

The chain employs TRBV20-1 and TRBJ2-7; a weak D match, TRBD2 (5 bases). V lost 4 bases and J 4 bases, leaving 8 bases between the germline ends. The CDR3 totals 11 residues. In germline, CDR1 is DFQATT, CDR2 SNEGSKA (reference sequence). In DNA, the CDR3 is TGCAGTGCTAAAACGGGATACGAGCAGTACTTC. Translating it yields CSAKTGYEQYF.

The rearrangement links TRBV6-6 to TRBJ2-7, with D possibly being TRBD1 (5 bases). The CDR3 has 13 residues. The germline CDR1 and CDR2 sequences are MNHNY and SVGAGI (reference sequence). V was trimmed by 0 bases and J by 6 bases, leaving 9 bases between them. CDR3: CASSYSRELEQYF. The DNA of the CDR3 is TGTGCCAGCAGTTACTCCAGGGAACTCGAGCAGTACTTC.

The chain carries TRBV19 and TRBJ1-5; TRBD1 is a possible D gene (5 bases). The CDR3 is 12 amino acids. Germline CDR1 and CDR2: LNHDA and SQIVND (reference sequence). The V end was cut by 3 bases, the J end by 9 bases, with 9 bases between. Here the CDR3 reads CASSIYGAPQHF. CDR3 coding DNA: TGTGCCAGTAGTATTTATGGGGCGCCCCAGCATTTT. The whole variable domain, filled in from reference TRBV19 and TRBJ1-5, reads DGGITQSPKYLFRKEGQNVTLSCEQNLNHDAMYWYRQDPGQGLRLIYYSQIVNDFQKGDIAEGYSVSREKKESFPLTVTSAQKNPTAFYLCASSIYGAPQHFGDGTRLSIL.

V gene TRBV28 combines with J gene TRBJ2-3; D is unresolved. Germline V gene data show CDR1 as MDHEN and CDR2 as SYDVKM. V was pared by 6 bases and J by 5 bases, with 6 bases between. The CDR3 has 11 amino acids. The CDR3 reads CASSFGDTQYF. The CDR3 DNA follows: TGTGCCAGCAGCTTCGGAGATACGCAGTATTTT.

The V gene is TRBV6-1, the J gene TRBJ2-1, with 16 bases identical to TRBD2. Trimming at V came to 4 bases and at J to 2 bases, leaving 5 bases not matched to a gene. The CDR3 extends over 18 amino acids. Germline V gives CDR1 MNHNS, CDR2 SASEGT. The CDR3 is CASSGLGTSGRAYNEQFF. Written as DNA, the CDR3 is TGTGCCAGCAGTGGATTAGGGACTAGCGGGAGGGCCTACAATGAGCAGTTCTTC.

This chain joins TRBV27 and TRBJ1-2, with D tentatively TRBD1 (5 bases). CDR1 MNHEY and CDR2 SMNVEV come from the germline V gene (reference sequence). This CDR3 has 13 residues. V lost 6 bases, J lost 4 bases, and 12 bases lay in between. The CDR3 loop reads CASRSQGSYGYTF. CDR3 bases: TGTGCCAGCAGATCTCAGGGTTCCTATGGCTACACCTTC.

The V and J genes are TRBV9 and TRBJ2-1; D is unresolved. The CDR3 totals 14 residues. V was cut by 2 bases and J by 0 bases, with 6 bases left in between. Germline CDR1 reads SGDLS; CDR2 reads YYNGEE. CDR3 DNA sequence: TGTGCCAGCAGCGTGAGTAGCTCCTACAATGAGCAGTTCTTC. Its translation is CASSVSSSYNEQFF.

The V and J genes are TRBV27 and TRBJ2-7; 9 positions agree with TRBD1. The CDR3 length is 13 residues. Germline V gene lookup returns CDR1 MNHEY and CDR2 SMNVEV (reference sequence). The V segment lost 3 bases and the J segment 7 bases; nucleotides outside the gene matches: 4. For the CDR3, the DNA is TGTGCCAGCAGTTTGGACAGGGGAAATGAGCAGTACTTC. Translating gives CASSLDRGNEQYF.

This rearrangement joins TRBV7-9 to TRBJ2-2, with 8 bases that match TRBD2. V was clipped by 3 bases and J by 7 bases; unmatched bases: 7. The CDR3 contains 15 residues. Germline V gene sequence: CDR1 SEHNR, CDR2 FQNEAQ (reference sequence). In nucleotides, the CDR3 is TGTGCCAGCAGCTTTCGGGATAGCGGGGACGGGGAGCTGTTTTTT. The encoded protein is CASSFRDSGDGELFF.